A single sample gave rise to the 16 T cell receptor beta chains below, sequenced in a study of blood T cell repertoires in COVID-19. The protocol was immunoSEQ multiplex PCR, while the TCRdb copy is restricted to in-frame clones and leaves out a portion. The table lists about 130,000 clones, around 78% of them singletons. Sequenced material: peripheral blood. The receptors shown here come from a human donor in a cohort sampled during active COVID-19.

V and J are TRBV14 and TRBJ2-3, with D possibly being TRBD1 (6 bases). The germline gives CDR1 SGHDN, CDR2 FVKESK. Between the trimmed V and J ends, which lost 4 bases and 2 bases, there was a span of 10 bases. The length of the CDR3 is 14 residues. The CDR3 is CASSPRGLTDTQYF. The CDR3 DNA reads TGTGCCAGCAGCCCCAGGGGTCTCACAGATACGCAGTATTTT.

This rearrangement joins TRBV6-1 to TRBJ1-2; 10 bases line up with TRBD1. Germline assignment: CDR1 MNHNS and CDR2 SASEGT. The V gene end was trimmed by 0 bases and the J gene end by 7 bases; junction bases not matched to a gene: 5. The CDR3 has 15 residues. The CDR3 region is CASSEAGQGSLGYTF. For the CDR3, the DNA is TGTGCCAGCAGTGAAGCGGGACAGGGGAGTCTTGGCTACACCTTC.

J is TRBJ1-5 and V is TRBV19; D remains unclear. V lost 3 bases, J lost 5 bases, and 14 bases lay in between. This CDR3 contains 15 residues. The germline gives CDR1 LNHDA, CDR2 SQIVND (reference sequence). In DNA form, the CDR3 reads TGTGCCAGTAGTATTTCGTCGGGGAACTATCAGCCCCAGCATTTT. This translates into CASSISSGNYQPQHF.

The sample holds one count of this clone. The gene calls are TRBV19 and TRBJ2-7; D may be TRBD2 (6 bases). V dropped 2 bases and J dropped 5 bases, with 10 bases sitting between them. The CDR3 spans 13 residues. Germline lookup yields CDR1 LNHDA and CDR2 SQIVND (reference sequence). CDR3 residues: CASSIFSGDEQYF. The DNA for the CDR3 is TGTGCCAGTAGTATATTCTCGGGAGACGAGCAGTACTTC. The full variable domain, completed using reference TRBV19 and TRBJ2-7, is DGGITQSPKYLFRKEGQNVTLSCEQNLNHDAMYWYRQDPGQGLRLIYYSQIVNDFQKGDIAEGYSVSREKKESFPLTVTSAQKNPTAFYLCASSIFSGDEQYFGPGTRLTVT.

This sequence joins TRBV23-1 and TRBJ2-7; D is ambiguous. TRBV23-1 is noted as an ORF with a role that remains uncertain. With 10 bases removed from V and 2 bases from J, the gap between germline ends came to 15 bases. The CDR3 sequence is 13 residues long. DNA of the CDR3: TGCGCCATCATGAACAGCCGACCCTACGAGCAGTACTTC. It codes for CAIMNSRPYEQYF.

In DNA, the CDR3 is TGTGCCAGCAGTCCAAGGAGGGGTTCCTACGAGCAGTACTTC. It encodes CASSPRRGSYEQYF. This rearrangement joins TRBV27 to TRBJ2-7; D may be TRBD2 (6 bases). The V gene's germline CDR1 is MNHEY and CDR2 SMNVEV (reference sequence). The CDR3 consists of 14 residues. V lost 5 bases to trimming and J lost 1 base, with 12 bases between them.

The chain joins TRBV6-1 to TRBJ1-1, with D hard to call. CDR3 length: 15 residues. Germline loops: CDR1 MNHNS, CDR2 SASEGT. V was clipped by 2 bases and J by 1 base, with 11 bases between them. The CDR3 sequence: CASSEYRRPNTEAFF. The CDR3 nucleotides read TGTGCCAGCAGTGAATATCGGAGACCGAACACTGAAGCTTTCTTT.

The chain uses TRBV11-2 and TRBJ2-7, with a possible D match to TRBD2 (5 bases). The germline CDR1 and CDR2 sequences are SGHAT and FQNNGV. CDR3 size: 15 residues. Trimming shortened V by 0 bases and J by 4 bases, and 13 bases separated the two germline ends. The chain's CDR3 is CASSLDLGGGYEQYF. In nucleotides, the CDR3 is TGTGCCAGCAGCTTAGATCTAGGAGGCGGTTACGAGCAGTACTTC.

The gene calls are TRBV29-1 and TRBJ2-3; 10 bases agree with TRBD2. The CDR3 totals 15 residues. CDR1 SQVTM and CDR2 ANQGSEA come from the germline V gene. J gave up 4 bases and V 7 bases, and 11 bases lay outside the gene matches. CDR3 amino acids: CSAFQGAGGSDTQYF. CDR3 in DNA: TGCAGCGCGTTCCAGGGAGCGGGGGGGTCAGATACGCAGTATTTT.

This clone was picked up one time. The chain joins TRBV1 to TRBJ1-2. TRBV1 is given as a pseudogene. The CDR3 runs 15 residues. The CDR3 reads CTSTKTGGRNYGYTF. In DNA, the CDR3 is TGCACCAGCACCAAGACGGGGGGACGTAACTATGGCTACACCTTC.

V gene TRBV27 combines with J gene TRBJ2-7, with 9 bases lining up with TRBD2. Germline V gene data show CDR1 as MNHEY and CDR2 as SMNVEV (reference sequence). The length of the CDR3 is 15 residues. With V trimmed by 3 bases and J by 6 bases, 9 bases remained unmatched. CDR3 residues: CASSFERGAPREQYF. CDR3 DNA sequence: TGTGCCAGCAGTTTTGAGCGGGGGGCCCCCCGCGAGCAGTACTTC.

The CDR3, as DNA: TGTGCCAGCAGCTTAAAGAGGGGACTAGCGGCGAACAATGAGCAGTTCTTC. Residues: CASSLKRGLAANNEQFF. The chain combines TRBV7-6 with TRBJ2-1, with TRBD2 matching 11 bases. The CDR3 length is 17 residues. Trimming removed 2 bases from V and 5 bases from J; junction bases left unmatched: 8. Germline V gene lookup returns CDR1 SGHVS and CDR2 FNYEAQ.

The chain employs TRBV3-1 (or the pseudogene TRBV3-2) and TRBJ2-7, with unresolved D. CDR1 and CDR2 from the germline V gene are LGHDT and YNNKEL (reference sequence). This CDR3 region has 12 residues. V lost 3 bases to trimming and J lost 8 bases, with 11 bases between them. The CDR3 DNA is TGTGCCAGCAGCCAGGCGGAAAGTCAGCAGTACTTC. Its translation: CASSQAESQQYF.

This clone has just one count. This chain links TRBV5-1 with TRBJ2-1, with D possibly being TRBD1 (6 bases). The CDR3 consists of 13 residues. The V end was cut by 4 bases, the J end by 3 bases, with 8 bases between. The germline V gene has CDR1 SGHRS and CDR2 YFSETQ. This chain's CDR3 is CASSRQDYNEQFF. The CDR3 DNA is TGCGCCAGCAGCCGACAGGACTACAATGAGCAGTTCTTC.

A word on this clone: This CDR3 is also generated by other DNA sequences in the sample. The rearrangement links TRBV27 to TRBJ2-7; D gene uncertain. V was pared by 4 bases and J by 3 bases, with 4 bases between. CDR3 size: 11 residues. Germline assignment: CDR1 MNHEY and CDR2 SMNVEV (reference sequence). CDR3 protein: CASSSHYEQYF. CDR3 bases: TGTGCCAGCAGTTCCCACTACGAGCAGTACTTC.

The chain links TRBV5-5 to TRBJ2-5; TRBD2 might be the D (5 bases). Trimming pared 3 bases from V and 5 bases from J, leaving 11 bases between. This CDR3 has 13 amino acids. The germline CDR1 and CDR2 sequences are SGHKS and YYEKEE (reference sequence). The CDR3 is CASSSRVGETQYF. In DNA form, the CDR3 reads TGTGCCAGCAGCTCGAGGGTAGGCGAGACCCAGTACTTC.